What follows is one T cell receptor (beta chain) and its context. Its cognate antigen is unknown. The protocol was immunoSEQ multiplex PCR, while the TCRdb copy is restricted to in-frame clones and leaves out a portion. The repertoire holds roughly 140,000 clones, with about nine tenths as singletons. Germline CDR1 reads SGHTS; CDR2 reads YDEGEE. This CDR3 region has 15 residues. The V and J ends lost 4 bases and 8 bases, in that order; junction bases with no gene match: 4. This specimen belongs to a study of T cell responses to AZD1222 COVID-19 vaccine. Overall study results and limits: White British donors predominated, females outnumbered males, and clonal diversity was possibly underestimated.

The J gene is TRBJ2-2, the V gene TRBV5-8; TRBD2 aligns across 14 bases. This clonotype was obtained from an adult who had recovered from COVID-19. The sequencing used peripheral blood, collected after recovery from COVID-19. The CDR3 bases are TGTGCCAGCAGCCGACTAGCGGGAGGGCCGGGGGAGCTGTTTTTT. It is translated as CASSRLAGGPGELFF.